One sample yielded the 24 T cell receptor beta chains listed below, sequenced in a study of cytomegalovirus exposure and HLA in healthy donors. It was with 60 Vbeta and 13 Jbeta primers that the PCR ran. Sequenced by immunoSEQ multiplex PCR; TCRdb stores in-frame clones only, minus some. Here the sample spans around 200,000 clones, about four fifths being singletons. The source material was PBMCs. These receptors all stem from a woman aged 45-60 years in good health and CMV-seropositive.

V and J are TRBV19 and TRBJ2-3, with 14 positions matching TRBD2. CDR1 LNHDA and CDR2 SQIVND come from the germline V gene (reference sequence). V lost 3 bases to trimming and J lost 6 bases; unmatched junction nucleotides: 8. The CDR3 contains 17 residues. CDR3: CASSITGTSGGFDTQYF. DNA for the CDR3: TGTGCCAGTAGTATTACCGGGACTAGCGGGGGATTCGATACGCAGTATTTT. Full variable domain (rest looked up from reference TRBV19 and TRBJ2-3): DGGITQSPKYLFRKEGQNVTLSCEQNLNHDAMYWYRQDPGQGLRLIYYSQIVNDFQKGDIAEGYSVSREKKESFPLTVTSAQKNPTAFYLCASSITGTSGGFDTQYFGPGTRLTVL.

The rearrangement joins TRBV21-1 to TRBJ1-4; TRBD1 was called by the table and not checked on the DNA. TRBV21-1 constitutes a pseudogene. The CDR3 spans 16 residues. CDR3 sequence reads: CASSNQHREVGEKLFF. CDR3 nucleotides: TGTGCCAGCAGCAACCAACACAGGGAAGTTGGTGAAAAACTGTTTTTT.

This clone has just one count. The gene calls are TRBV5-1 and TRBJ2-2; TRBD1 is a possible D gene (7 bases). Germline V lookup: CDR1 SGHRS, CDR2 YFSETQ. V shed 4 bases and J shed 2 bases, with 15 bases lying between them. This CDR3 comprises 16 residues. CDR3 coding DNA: TGCGCCAGCAGCAATCGACAGGGACTTAACACCGGGGAGCTGTTTTTT. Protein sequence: CASSNRQGLNTGELFF. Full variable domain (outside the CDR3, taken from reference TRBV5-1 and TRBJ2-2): KAGVTQTPRYLIKTRGQQVTLSCSPISGHRSVSWYQQTPGQGLQFLFEYFSETQRNKGNFPGRFSGRQFSNSRSEMNVSTLELGDSALYLCASSNRQGLNTGELFFGEGSRLTVL.

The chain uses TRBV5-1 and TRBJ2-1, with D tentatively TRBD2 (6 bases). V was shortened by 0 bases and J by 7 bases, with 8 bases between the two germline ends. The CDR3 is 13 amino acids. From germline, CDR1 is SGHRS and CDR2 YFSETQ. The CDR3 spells CASSLVGGNEQFF. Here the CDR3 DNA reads TGCGCCAGCAGCTTGGTTGGAGGGAATGAGCAGTTCTTC.

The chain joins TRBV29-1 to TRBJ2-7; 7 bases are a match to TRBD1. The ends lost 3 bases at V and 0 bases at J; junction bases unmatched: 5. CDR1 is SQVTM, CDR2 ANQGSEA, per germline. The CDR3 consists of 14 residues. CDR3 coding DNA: TGCAGCGTTGAGCAACAGGGGTCCTCCTACGAGCAGTACTTC. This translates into CSVEQQGSSYEQYF.

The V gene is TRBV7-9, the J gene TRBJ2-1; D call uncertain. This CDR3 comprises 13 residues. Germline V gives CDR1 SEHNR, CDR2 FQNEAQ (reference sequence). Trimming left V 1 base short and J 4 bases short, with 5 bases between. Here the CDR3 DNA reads TGTGCCAGCAGCTTAGTTGTATACAATGAGCAGTTCTTC. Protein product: CASSLVVYNEQFF.

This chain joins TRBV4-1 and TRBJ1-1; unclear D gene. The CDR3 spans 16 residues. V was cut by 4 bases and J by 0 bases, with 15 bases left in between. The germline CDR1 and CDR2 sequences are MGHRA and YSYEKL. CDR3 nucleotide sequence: TGCGCCAGCAGCCCCTTCACAGCCCGGTTGAACACTGAAGCTTTCTTT. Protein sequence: CASSPFTARLNTEAFF.

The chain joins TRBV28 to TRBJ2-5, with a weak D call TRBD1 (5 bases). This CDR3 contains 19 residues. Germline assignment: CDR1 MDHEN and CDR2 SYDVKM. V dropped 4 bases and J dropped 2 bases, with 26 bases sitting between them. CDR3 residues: CASSSISGNLLTVQETQYF. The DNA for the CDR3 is TGTGCCAGCAGTTCGATTTCAGGGAACCTCCTTACCGTTCAAGAGACCCAGTACTTC.

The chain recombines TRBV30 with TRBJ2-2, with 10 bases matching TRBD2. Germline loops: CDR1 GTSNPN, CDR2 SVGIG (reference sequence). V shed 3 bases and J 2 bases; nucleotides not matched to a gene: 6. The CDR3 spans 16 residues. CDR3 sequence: CAWRKRGGFNTGELFF. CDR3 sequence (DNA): TGTGCCTGGAGGAAGCGGGGGGGCTTCAACACCGGGGAGCTGTTTTTT.

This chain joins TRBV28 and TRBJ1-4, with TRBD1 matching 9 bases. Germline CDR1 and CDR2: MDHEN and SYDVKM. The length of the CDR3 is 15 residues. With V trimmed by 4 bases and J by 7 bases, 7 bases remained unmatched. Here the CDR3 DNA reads TGTGCCAGCAGTTCGCACAGACAGGGGGGTGAAAAACTGTTTTTT. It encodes CASSSHRQGGEKLFF.

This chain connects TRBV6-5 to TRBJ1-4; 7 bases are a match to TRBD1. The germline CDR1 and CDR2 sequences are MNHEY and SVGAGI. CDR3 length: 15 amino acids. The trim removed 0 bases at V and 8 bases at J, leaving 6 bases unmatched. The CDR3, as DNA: TGTGCCAGCAGTTACTCGAACAGGGGCCACGAAAAACTGTTTTTT. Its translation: CASSYSNRGHEKLFF.

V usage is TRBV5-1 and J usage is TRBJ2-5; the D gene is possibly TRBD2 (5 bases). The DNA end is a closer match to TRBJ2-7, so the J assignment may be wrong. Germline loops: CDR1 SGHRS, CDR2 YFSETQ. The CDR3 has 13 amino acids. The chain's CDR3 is CASSLGGLDEQYF. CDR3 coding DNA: TGCGCCAGCAGCTTGGGAGGGTTGGACGAGCAGTACTTC.

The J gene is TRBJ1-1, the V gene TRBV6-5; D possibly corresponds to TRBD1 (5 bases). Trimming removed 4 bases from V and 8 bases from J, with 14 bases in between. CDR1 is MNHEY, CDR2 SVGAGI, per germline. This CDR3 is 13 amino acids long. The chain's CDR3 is CASSLLEAGEAFF. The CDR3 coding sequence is TGTGCCAGCAGTTTACTCGAGGCAGGGGAAGCTTTCTTT.

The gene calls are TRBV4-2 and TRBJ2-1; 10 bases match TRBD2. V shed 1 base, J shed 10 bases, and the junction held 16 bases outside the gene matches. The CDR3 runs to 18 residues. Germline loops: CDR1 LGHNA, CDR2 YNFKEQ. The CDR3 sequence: CASSQAEGTSGDPMEQFF. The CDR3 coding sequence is TGTGCCAGCAGCCAAGCAGAGGGTACTAGCGGGGACCCCATGGAGCAGTTCTTC.

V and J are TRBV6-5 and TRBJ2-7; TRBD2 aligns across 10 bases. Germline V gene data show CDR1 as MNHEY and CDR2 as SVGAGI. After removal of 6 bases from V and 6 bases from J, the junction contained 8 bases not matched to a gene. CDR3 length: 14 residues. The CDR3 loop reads CASRASGGASEQYF. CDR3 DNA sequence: TGTGCCAGCAGGGCAAGCGGGGGGGCGAGCGAGCAGTACTTC.

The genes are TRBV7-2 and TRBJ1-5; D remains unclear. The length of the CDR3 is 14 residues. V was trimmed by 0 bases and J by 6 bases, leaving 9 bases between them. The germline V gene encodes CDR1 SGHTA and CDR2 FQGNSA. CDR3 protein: CASSLAMVSQPQHF. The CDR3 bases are TGTGCCAGCAGCTTAGCAATGGTGAGTCAGCCCCAGCATTTT.

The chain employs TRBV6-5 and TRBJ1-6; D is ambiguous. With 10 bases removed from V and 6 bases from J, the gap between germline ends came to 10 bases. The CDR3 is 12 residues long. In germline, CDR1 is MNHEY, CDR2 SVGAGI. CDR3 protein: CATRSTNSPLHF. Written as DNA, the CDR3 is TGTGCCACCCGATCTACTAATTCACCCCTCCACTTT.

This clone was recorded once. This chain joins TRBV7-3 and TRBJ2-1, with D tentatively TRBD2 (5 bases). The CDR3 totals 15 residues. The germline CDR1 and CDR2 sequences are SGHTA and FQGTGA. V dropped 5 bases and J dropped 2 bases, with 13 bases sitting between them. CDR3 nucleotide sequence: TGTGCCAGCAGCGTAGGACTGTCTGCCTACAATGAGCAGTTCTTC. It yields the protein CASSVGLSAYNEQFF.

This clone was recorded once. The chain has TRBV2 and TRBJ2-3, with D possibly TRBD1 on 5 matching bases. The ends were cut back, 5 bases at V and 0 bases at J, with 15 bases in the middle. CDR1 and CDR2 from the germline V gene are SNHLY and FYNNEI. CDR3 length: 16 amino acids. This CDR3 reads CASSRAKTVSTDTQYF. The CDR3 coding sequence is TGTGCCAGCAGTCGGGCGAAGACAGTTAGCACAGATACGCAGTATTTT.

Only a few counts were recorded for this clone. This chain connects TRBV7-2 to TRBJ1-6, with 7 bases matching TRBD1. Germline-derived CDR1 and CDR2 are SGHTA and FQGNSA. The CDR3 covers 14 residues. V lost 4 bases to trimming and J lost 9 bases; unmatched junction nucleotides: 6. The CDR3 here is CASSSLQGSSPLHF. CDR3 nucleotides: TGTGCCAGCAGCTCCTTACAGGGGAGTTCACCCCTCCACTTT.

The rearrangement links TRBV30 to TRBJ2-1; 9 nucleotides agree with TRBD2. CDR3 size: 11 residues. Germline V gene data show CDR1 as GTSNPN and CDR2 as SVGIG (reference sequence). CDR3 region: CGSGGFNEQFF. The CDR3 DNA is TGTGGTAGCGGGGGATTTAATGAGCAGTTCTTC.

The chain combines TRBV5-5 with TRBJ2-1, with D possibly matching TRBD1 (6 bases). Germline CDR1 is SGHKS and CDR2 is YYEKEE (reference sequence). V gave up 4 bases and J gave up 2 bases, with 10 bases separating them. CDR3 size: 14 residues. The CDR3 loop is CASSTRTAYNEQFF. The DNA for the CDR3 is TGTGCCAGCAGCACGCGGACAGCCTACAATGAGCAGTTCTTC.

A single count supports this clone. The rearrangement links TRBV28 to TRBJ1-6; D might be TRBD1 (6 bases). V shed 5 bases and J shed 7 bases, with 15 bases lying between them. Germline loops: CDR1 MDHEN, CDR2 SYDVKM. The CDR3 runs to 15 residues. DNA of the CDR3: TGTGCCAGCAGTCCCCCTCAGGGGTTGAATTCACCCCTCCACTTT. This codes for CASSPPQGLNSPLHF.

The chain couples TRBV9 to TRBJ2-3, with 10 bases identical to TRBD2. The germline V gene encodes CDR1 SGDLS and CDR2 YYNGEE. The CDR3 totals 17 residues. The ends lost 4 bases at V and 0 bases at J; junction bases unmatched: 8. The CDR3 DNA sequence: TGTGCCAGCAGCCGAATCATAGCGGGGGGAAGCACAGATACGCAGTATTTT. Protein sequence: CASSRIIAGGSTDTQYF.